The 12 T cell receptor beta chains reported below all come from one sample, sequenced in a study of response to subunit inactivated influenza vaccine. TCRdb reprocessed the RT-PCR reads via MiXCR and lists one record per CDR3 protein. The sample lists 450,000 to 700,000 distinct CDR3 sequences; roughly 15% were seen once. The source material was PBMCs from blood, sampled 11 to 12 days after vaccination. These receptors originate from a man aged 50 or older who received an inactivated influenza vaccine.

This clonotype was seen a handful of times. The chain uses TRBV7-6 and TRBJ2-7, with 8 bases lining up with TRBD1. Trimming removed 2 bases from V and 4 bases from J; junction bases left unmatched: 7. CDR3 length: 15 residues. CDR1 SGHVS and CDR2 FNYEAQ come from the germline V gene. CDR3 region: CASSLFGGQEYEQYF. The CDR3, as DNA: TGTGCCAGCAGCTTATTCGGGGGACAGGAATACGAGCAGTACTTC.

The genes are TRBV11-2 and TRBJ1-2; 7 nucleotides line up with TRBD1. The CDR3 covers 16 residues. V was pared by 0 bases and J by 4 bases, with 8 bases of the junction left unmatched. From germline, CDR1 is SGHAT and CDR2 FQNNGV. DNA of the CDR3: TGTGCCAGCAGCTTAGATCGGCAGGGGGGGATCTATGGCTACACCTTC. Translating gives CASSLDRQGGIYGYTF.

This clonotype came up a few times. The chain has TRBV20-1 and TRBJ2-2; the D is unclear. The CDR3 runs to 14 residues. The V end was cut by 3 bases, the J end by 6 bases, with 14 bases between. Germline CDR1 and CDR2: DFQATT and SNEGSKA (reference sequence). The CDR3 nucleotides are TGCAGTGCTAGTTCTACCTTAATCCCCGGGGAGCTGTTTTTT. Its protein product is CSASSTLIPGELFF.

The CDR3 DNA sequence: TGTGCCAGCAGTTACTCAGGGGGATGGGAAAAACTGTTTTTT. Encoded protein: CASSYSGGWEKLFF. The rearrangement uses TRBV6-5 and TRBJ1-4; D possibly corresponds to TRBD1 (6 bases). Germline V gene lookup returns CDR1 MNHEY and CDR2 SVGAGI. The CDR3 length is 14 residues. V dropped 0 bases and J dropped 8 bases, with 10 bases sitting between them.

This clonotype was counted between two and nine times. The gene calls are TRBV12-3 or TRBV12-4 and TRBJ2-7, with D possibly matching TRBD2 (6 bases). The CDR3 extends over 15 amino acids. Trimming cost V 1 base and J 3 bases, with 13 bases left between them. The CDR3 is CASSLGGTGNYEQYF. DNA for the CDR3: TGTGCCAGCAGTTTAGGGGGGACTGGAAACTACGAGCAGTACTTC.

About this clonotype itself: This may be a read error, as it is one base from a much larger clone. The rearrangement joins TRBV15 to TRBJ2-3, with D perhaps TRBD2 (5 bases). V dropped 5 bases and J dropped 3 bases, with 18 bases sitting between them. Germline V gives CDR1 LNHNV, CDR2 YYDKDF (reference sequence). The CDR3 runs 16 residues. CDR3: CATSGSRETITDTQYF. CDR3 DNA: TGTGCCACCAGCGGGAGCCGAGAGACGATTACAGATACGCAGTATTTT.

This clonotype turned up a few times. V usage is TRBV5-5 and J usage is TRBJ2-7; TRBD2 matches at 7 bases. The length of the CDR3 is 15 residues. Germline V gene sequence: CDR1 SGHKS, CDR2 YYEKEE (reference sequence). The V and J ends lost 1 base and 6 bases, in that order; junction bases with no gene match: 10. CDR3 nucleotides: TGTGCCAGCAGCTTGCGCGGGAGCTTACAATCCGAGCAGTACTTC. Translating it yields CASSLRGSLQSEQYF.

This clonotype was seen many times. This rearrangement joins TRBV10-3 to TRBJ2-2; possibly TRBD1 or TRBD2 for D (5 bases each). V was trimmed by 0 bases and J by 1 base, leaving 18 bases between them. The germline CDR1 and CDR2 sequences are ENHRY and SYGVKD. The CDR3 spans 19 residues. CDR3 in amino acids: CAISESSLGVSRNTGELFF. CDR3 nucleotides: TGTGCCATCAGTGAGTCGAGCCTGGGGGTTAGCCGGAACACCGGGGAGCTGTTTTTT.

This clonotype was detected only a few times. The chain recombines TRBV9 with TRBJ2-7, with 9 bases matching TRBD1. The CDR3 spans 16 residues. Germline V gene data show CDR1 as SGDLS and CDR2 as YYNGEE. J lost 4 bases, V lost 0 bases, and 8 bases had no gene match. In DNA, the CDR3 is TGTGCCAGCAGCGTAGCCCCGGGACAGGGAGTTTACGAGCAGTACTTC. Its translation is CASSVAPGQGVYEQYF.

This clonotype was seen at least ten times. This rearrangement joins TRBV12-3 or TRBV12-4 to TRBJ2-2; D is undetermined. CDR3 length equals 14 residues. Between the trimmed V and J ends, which lost 5 bases and 5 bases, there was a span of 12 bases. The CDR3 here is CASSGHLLTGELFF. CDR3 sequence (DNA): TGTGCCAGCAGTGGTCACCTACTAACCGGGGAGCTGTTTTTT.

This clonotype has a handful of counts. The chain links TRBV12-3 or TRBV12-4 to TRBJ2-2; 7 nucleotides agree with TRBD1. J lost 7 bases, V lost 7 bases, and 9 bases had no gene match. The CDR3 is 14 residues long. The CDR3: CASIEHGDSGELFF. The CDR3 DNA is TGTGCCAGCATCGAACACGGGGACAGCGGGGAGCTGTTTTTT.

CDR3 nucleotide sequence: TGTGCCAGCAGCCAAGGGAGGAGGGCTGCCGAGCAGTACTTC. Amino acid sequence: CASSQGRRAAEQYF. This chain links TRBV14 with TRBJ2-7, with a possible D match to TRBD2 (6 bases). The CDR3 spans 14 residues. Between the trimmed V and J ends, which lost 1 base and 6 bases, there was a span of 13 bases. CDR1 SGHDN and CDR2 FVKESK come from the germline V gene.